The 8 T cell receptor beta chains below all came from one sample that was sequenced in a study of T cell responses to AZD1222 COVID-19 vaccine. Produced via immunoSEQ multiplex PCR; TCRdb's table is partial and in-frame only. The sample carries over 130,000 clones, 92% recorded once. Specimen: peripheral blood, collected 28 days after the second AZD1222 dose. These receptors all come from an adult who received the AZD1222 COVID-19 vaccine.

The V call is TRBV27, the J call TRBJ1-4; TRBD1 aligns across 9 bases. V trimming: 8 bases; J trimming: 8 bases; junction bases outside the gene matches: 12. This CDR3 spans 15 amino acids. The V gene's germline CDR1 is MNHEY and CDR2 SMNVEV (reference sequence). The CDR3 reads CASGREGQGYEKLFF. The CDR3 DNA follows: TGTGCCAGCGGCCGAGAGGGACAGGGTTACGAAAAACTGTTTTTT.

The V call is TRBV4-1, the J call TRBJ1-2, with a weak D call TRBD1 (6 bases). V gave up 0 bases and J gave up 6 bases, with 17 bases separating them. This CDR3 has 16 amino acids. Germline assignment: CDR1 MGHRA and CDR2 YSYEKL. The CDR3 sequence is CASSQDSPGDKHGYTF. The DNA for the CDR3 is TGCGCCAGCAGCCAAGATTCCCCAGGGGACAAGCATGGCTACACCTTC.

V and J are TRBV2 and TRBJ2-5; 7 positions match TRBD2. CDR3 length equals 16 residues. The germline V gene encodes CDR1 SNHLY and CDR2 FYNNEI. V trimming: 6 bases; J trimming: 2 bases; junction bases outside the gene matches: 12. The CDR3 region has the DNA TGTGCCAGCAGGGCCCGACTAGCCGTGGGGCAAGAGACCCAGTACTTC. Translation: CASRARLAVGQETQYF.

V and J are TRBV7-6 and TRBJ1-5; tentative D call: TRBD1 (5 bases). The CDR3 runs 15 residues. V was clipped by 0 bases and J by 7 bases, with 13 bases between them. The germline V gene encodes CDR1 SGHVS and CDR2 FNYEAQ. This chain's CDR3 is CASSLAKGWGQPQHF. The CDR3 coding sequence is TGTGCCAGCAGCTTAGCTAAGGGCTGGGGGCAGCCCCAGCATTTT. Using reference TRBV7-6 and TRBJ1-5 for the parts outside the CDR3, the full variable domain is GAGVSQSPRYKVTKRGQDVALRCDPISGHVSLYWYRQALGQGPEFLTYFNYEAQQDKSGLPNDRFSAERPEGSISTLTIQRTEQRDSAMYRCASSLAKGWGQPQHFGDGTRLSIL.

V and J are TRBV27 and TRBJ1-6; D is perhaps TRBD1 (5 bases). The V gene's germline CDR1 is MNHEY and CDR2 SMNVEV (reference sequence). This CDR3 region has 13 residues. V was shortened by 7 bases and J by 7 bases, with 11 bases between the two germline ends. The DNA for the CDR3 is TGTGCCAGCATGAGAGAGGGGAATTCACCCCTCCACTTT. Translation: CASMREGNSPLHF.

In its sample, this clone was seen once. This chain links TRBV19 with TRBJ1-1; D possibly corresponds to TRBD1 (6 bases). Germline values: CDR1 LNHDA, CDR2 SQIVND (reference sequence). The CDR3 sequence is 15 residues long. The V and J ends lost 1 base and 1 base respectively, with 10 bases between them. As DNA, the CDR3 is TGTGCCAGTAGTATAGTAGGACAGACGAACACTGAAGCTTTCTTT. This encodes CASSIVGQTNTEAFF.

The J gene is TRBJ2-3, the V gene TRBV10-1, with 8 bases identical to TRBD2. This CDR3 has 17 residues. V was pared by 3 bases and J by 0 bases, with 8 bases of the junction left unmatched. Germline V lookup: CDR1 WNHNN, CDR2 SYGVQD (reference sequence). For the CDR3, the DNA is TGCGCCAGCAGTGACTACATAGCGGGGACTAGCACAGATACGCAGTATTTT. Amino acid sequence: CASSDYIAGTSTDTQYF.

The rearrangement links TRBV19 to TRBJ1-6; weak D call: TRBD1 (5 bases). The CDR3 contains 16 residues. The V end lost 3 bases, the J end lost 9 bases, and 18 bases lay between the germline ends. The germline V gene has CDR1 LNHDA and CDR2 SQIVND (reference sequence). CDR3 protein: CASSIRDSLGSSPLHF. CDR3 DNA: TGTGCCAGTAGTATCCGAGACAGCCTTGGGAGTTCACCCCTCCACTTT.